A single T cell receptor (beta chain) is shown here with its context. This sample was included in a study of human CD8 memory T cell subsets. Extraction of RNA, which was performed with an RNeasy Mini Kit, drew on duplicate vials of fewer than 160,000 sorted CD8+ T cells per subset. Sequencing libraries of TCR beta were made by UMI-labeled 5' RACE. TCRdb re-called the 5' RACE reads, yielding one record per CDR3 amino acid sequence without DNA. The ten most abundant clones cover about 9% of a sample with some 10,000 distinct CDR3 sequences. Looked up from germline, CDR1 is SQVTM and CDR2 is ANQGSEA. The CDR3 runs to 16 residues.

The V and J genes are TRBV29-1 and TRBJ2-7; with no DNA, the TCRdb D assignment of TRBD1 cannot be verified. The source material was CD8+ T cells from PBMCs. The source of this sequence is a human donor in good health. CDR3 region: CSVEDFQIPGGYEQYF.